A selection of T cell receptor beta chains follows, all from one sample in a study of blood T cell repertoires in COVID-19. Sequencing was performed with immunoSEQ multiplex PCR; in TCRdb, only in-frame clones are kept and a portion is missing. The repertoire holds around 300,000 clones, with roughly 90% as singletons. The sample consisted of peripheral blood. These receptors all come from a woman aged 50 to 60 with active or convalescent COVID-19. Both conserved end residues are part of each CDR3. Fields, in order: D gene, V gene, J gene, clone size, CDR3 DNA, CDR3 protein. The D gene is left open where the match is weak. A row's size may be missing; if present it is once, few, many or a size class.

>-|TRBV18|TRBJ1-5|-
TGTGCCAGCTCACCACAGGGGATGAATCAGCCCCAGCATTTT
CASSPQGMNQPQHF
>TRBD2|TRBV3-1/TRBV3-2|TRBJ2-3|-
TGTGCCAGCAGCCCGAGGACTAGCGGGAGGGCCCCGGGAAGCACAGATACGCAGTATTTT
CASSPRTSGRAPGSTDTQYF
>-|TRBV29-1|TRBJ1-2|-
TGCAGCGTTGAAGATAGCAGAAACTATGGCTACACCTTC
CSVEDSRNYGYTF
>TRBD1|TRBV19|TRBJ2-7|once
TGTGCCAGTAGTCAACCGGGACAGACCTACGAGCAGTACTTC
CASSQPGQTYEQYF
>-|TRBV30|TRBJ1-4|-
TGTGCCTGGAGTAGTCCACGGAAATGGGCTGAAAAACTGTTTTTT
CAWSSPRKWAEKLFF
>-|TRBV4-3|TRBJ1-5|-
TGCGCCAGCAGCCAGGCGGGTAGCCAGCCCCAGCATTTT
CASSQAGSQPQHF
>TRBD1|TRBV28|TRBJ2-1|-
TGTGCCAGCAGCGGACAGGGCGACGGGAATGAGCAGTTCTTC
CASSGQGDGNEQFF
>TRBD2|TRBV14|TRBJ2-7|-
TGTGCCAGCAGCGCTATTTATAGCGGGGGTTCCTACGAGCAGTACTTC
CASSAIYSGGSYEQYF
>-|TRBV21-1|TRBJ1-5|-
TGTGCCAGCAGCAAAATTAGGATTGACAGGCTGGGGATCAATCAGCCCCAGCATTTT
CASSKIRIDRLGINQPQHF
>-|TRBV2|TRBJ1-5|-
TGTGCCAGCAAGGCCGAAGGGGGCAATCAGCCCCAGCATTTT
CASKAEGGNQPQHF
>-|TRBV28|TRBJ2-1|-
TGTGCCAGCAGTTTATATCAGTTAGCTTCAGTAGCCATAAGCTACAATGAGCAGTTCTTC
CASSLYQLASVAISYNEQFF
>TRBD1|TRBV4-1|TRBJ1-5|-
TGCGCCAGCAGCCCGGACAGGCCCAATCAGCCCCAGCATTTT
CASSPDRPNQPQHF
>TRBD1|TRBV25-1|TRBJ2-2|few
TGTGCCAGCCGCAGACAGGGTACGGACACCGGGGAGCTGTTTTTT
CASRRQGTDTGELFF
>TRBD1|TRBV28|TRBJ1-5|-
TGTGCCAGCAGTTTCCCGAGATCGACAGGGGGAAAACAGCCCCAGCATTTT
CASSFPRSTGGKQPQHF
>-|TRBV5-5|TRBJ1-1|-
TGTGCCAGCAGCTGGGGGGACGTTCTGGGAACTGAAGCTTTCTTT
CASSWGDVLGTEAFF
>-|TRBV20-1|TRBJ1-1|-
TGCAGTGCTAGTAGTCACGGGGGGAAGGGAGCTTTCTTT
CSASSHGGKGAFF
>-|TRBV6-6|TRBJ2-7|-
TGTGCCAGCAGTTACTTGGGCGGGATTCAGGCGTACTTC
CASSYLGGIQAYF
>TRBD1|TRBV7-9|TRBJ1-5|-
TGTGCCAGCAGCTTAGCAGGGGGCCCTCAGCCCCAGCATTTT
CASSLAGGPQPQHF
>TRBD1|TRBV5-1|TRBJ1-1|-
TGCGCCAGCAGCTTAGGACAGGGAACTATGAACACTGAAGCTTTCTTT
CASSLGQGTMNTEAFF
>-|TRBV2|TRBJ1-1|-
TGTGCCAGCAGTGAACGCTGGCCACAGGAGTTAAACACTGAAGCTTTCTTT
CASSERWPQELNTEAFF
>TRBD1|TRBV18|TRBJ2-1|-
TGTGCCAGCTCCCTTGGACAGGACAATGAGCAGTTCTTC
CASSLGQDNEQFF
>TRBD2|TRBV9|TRBJ2-7|once
TGTGCCAGCAGCCAACGGACTAGCGGATCCTTCTACGAGCAGTACTTC
CASSQRTSGSFYEQYF
>-|TRBV11-2|TRBJ1-6|-
TGTGCCAGCAGCGAGCACAGGGTCGGCTCACCCCTCCACTTT
CASSEHRVGSPLHF
>TRBD1|TRBV5-1|TRBJ1-4|-
TGCGCCAGCAGCCTAGACAGGGCGAGCGTTGCTAATGAAAAACTGTTTTTT
CASSLDRASVANEKLFF
>-|TRBV6-4|TRBJ2-1|-
TGTGCCAGCAGTGAAGTTGGGTGGAGCTCCTACAATGAGCAGTTCTTC
CASSEVGWSSYNEQFF
>-|TRBV6-5|TRBJ2-5|-
TGTGCCAGCACAGGGTGGGAGACCCAGTACTTC
CASTGWETQYF
>-|TRBV30|TRBJ1-2|-
TGTGCCTGGCGGGGAGGGAGTAACTATGGCTACACCTTC
CAWRGGSNYGYTF
>TRBD1|TRBV6-5|TRBJ1-5|-
TGTGCCAGCAGTCTGGGACAGGTGGATCAGCCCCAGCATTTT
CASSLGQVDQPQHF
>TRBD2|TRBV10-3|TRBJ2-2|-
TGTGCCACCGAAGCGGGGAAGAACACCGGGGAGCTGTTTTTT
CATEAGKNTGELFF
>TRBD1|TRBV7-2|TRBJ1-2|-
TGTGCCAGCAGCTTATCGACAGGGGGCTTTAATGGCTACACCTTC
CASSLSTGGFNGYTF
>TRBD1|TRBV30|TRBJ1-5|-
TGTGCCTGGAGTATGACAGGGATTAGCAATCAGCCCCAGCATTTT
CAWSMTGISNQPQHF
>-|TRBV21-1|TRBJ2-1|-
TGTGCCAGCAGCAAAGCGGGGACTAGCGGGGACAATGAGCAGTTCTTC
CASSKAGTSGDNEQFF
>TRBD2|TRBV4-1|TRBJ2-7|-
TGCGCCAGCAGCCAGGTAGCGGGAGGGGCCTACGAGCAGTACTTC
CASSQVAGGAYEQYF
>-|TRBV4-1|TRBJ2-7|-
TGCGCCAGCAGCCAAGTAATTAGCGGTTACGAGCAGTACTTC
CASSQVISGYEQYF
>-|TRBV18|TRBJ1-4|-
TGTGCCAGCTCACCCTCCGATAGAAATGAAAAACTGTTTTTT
CASSPSDRNEKLFF
>-|TRBV19|TRBJ1-4|-
TGTGCCAGTAGTATCCTCTCAGGGAATAATGAAAAACTGTTTTTT
CASSILSGNNEKLFF
>-|TRBV12-5|TRBJ2-3|-
TGTGCTAGTGGTTTCCTTTCGACAACTCTCACAGATACGCAGTATTTT
CASGFLSTTLTDTQYF
>-|TRBV7-9|TRBJ1-5|-
TGTGCCAGCAGCTTTCAGGAGGGTCCCCAGCATTTT
CASSFQEGPQHF
>-|TRBV19|TRBJ1-1|-
TGTGCCAGTAGTGGCGGGGGCCCAATGGGGACTGAAGCTTTCTTT
CASSGGGPMGTEAFF
>TRBD2|TRBV24-1|TRBJ2-7|once
TGTGCCACCAGTACGACTAGCGGGAACTTATACGAGCAGTACTTC
CATSTTSGNLYEQYF
>-|TRBV28|TRBJ1-5|once
TGTGCCAGCAGTTCGACAGGATTAAATCAGCCCCAGCATTTT
CASSSTGLNQPQHF
>-|TRBV10-3|TRBJ2-3|-
TGTGCCATCAGCCGGACGACAGACACAGATACGCAGTATTTT
CAISRTTDTDTQYF